The rows below give T cell receptor beta chains drawn from one sample of a study of identifying expanded T cells in peripheral blood. The table came from immunoSEQ multiplex PCR; TCRdb's copy has only in-frame clones and leaves some out. Here the sample spans about 100,000 clones, about 83% being singletons. The sample was blood. These receptors were obtained from a person aged 18-70 years in good health. The CDR3 runs from the conserved cysteine through the conserved F or W. D genes are given only for firm matches. Size values are once, few and many counts, or a class for expanded clones, and some rows have none.

>NA|TRBJ2-7|TRBV2|NA
CASSVYRVKQYF
TGTGCCAGCAGTGTTTACAGGGTAAAGCAGTACTTC
>few|TRBJ2-4|TRBV7-8|NA
CASSSAQGRDKNIQYF
TGTGCCAGCAGCTCCGCCCAGGGGAGGGACAAAAACATTCAGTACTTC
>NA|TRBJ2-1|TRBV13|NA
CASSLSRSSYNEQFF
TGTGCCAGCAGCTTATCGCGTTCCTCCTACAATGAGCAGTTCTTC
>once|TRBJ2-2|TRBV6-1|NA
CASSESLEGGELFF
TGTGCCAGCAGTGAAAGTCTAGAGGGGGGGGAGCTGTTTTTT
>NA|TRBJ2-1|TRBV19|TRBD2
CASNPSGGPPYNEQFF
TGTGCCAGTAATCCTAGCGGGGGTCCACCATACAATGAGCAGTTCTTC
>NA|TRBJ2-7|TRBV7-2|TRBD1
CASSPRRRGQDEQYF
TGTGCCAGCAGCCCCCGGCGGAGGGGACAGGACGAGCAGTACTTC
>NA|TRBJ2-4|TRBV7-2|NA
CASSSGGAGAGNIQYF
TGTGCCAGCAGCTCCGGCGGAGCCGGGGCTGGGAACATTCAGTACTTC
>NA|TRBJ2-7|TRBV5-6|TRBD2
CASSPGLAASYEQYF
TGTGCCAGCAGCCCTGGACTAGCGGCCTCCTACGAGCAGTACTTC
>NA|TRBJ2-3|TRBV2|NA
CASSVPPGLAVSSYTQYF
TGTGCCAGCAGTGTCCCGCCTGGGCTAGCCGTAAGTTCCTATACGCAGTATTTT
>once|TRBJ2-1|TRBV5-6|TRBD2
CASTVLAGEQFF
TGTGCCAGCACCGTACTAGCGGGTGAGCAGTTCTTC
>NA|TRBJ2-3|TRBV5-6|TRBD2
CASSLQLAGLTDTQYF
TGTGCCAGCAGTCTTCAACTAGCGGGGCTCACAGATACGCAGTATTTT